This record looks at one TCR beta chain sequence and its context. Its antigen is unknown. The sample is drawn from a study of vaccination and CD4 T cells after COVID-19. The germline CDR1 and CDR2 sequences are SNHLY and FYNNEI. V was trimmed by 6 bases and J by 8 bases, leaving 8 bases between them. The CDR3 loop spans 11 amino acids. Cultured CD4+ T-cell DNA underwent Oncomine TCR Beta short-read sequencing. TCRdb analysed the PCR reads with MiXCR anew, one entry per CDR3 protein. The sample has approximately 17,000 distinct CDR3 sequences; roughly 60% are singletons. The treatment was: roughly ten-day PBMC culture with coronavirus spike peptide pools or control peptides (ViraFEST assay).

The clonotype originates from a human donor who had recovered from COVID-19. Sequenced material: CD4+ T cells from blood, cultured in vitro, taken before SARS-CoV-2 vaccination. This chain uses TRBV2 with TRBJ2-4, with TRBD1 as a possible D gene (6 bases). CDR3 residues: CASRQGYIQYF. CDR3 sequence (DNA): TGTGCCAGCAGACAGGGTTACATTCAGTACTTC.